One sample yielded the 10 T cell receptor beta chains listed below, sequenced in a study of blood T cells in healthy people across ages. A second PCR, run for roughly 7 to 11 cycles, used a sample-barcoded 5' primer plus a J-beta primer mix. Via MiXCR, TCRdb re-called the 5' RACE reads, giving one row per CDR3 protein. The table has 750,000 to 1,000,000 distinct CDR3 sequences, 25% to 35% seen once; the top ten hold roughly a tenth. The sample was also reused in another study, on T cells of mothers and their children.

The material sequenced was blood. The receptors derive from a woman in her forties in good health.

This clonotype has only a few counts. The chain has TRBV19 and TRBJ2-3; D may match TRBD1 or TRBD2 (5 bases each). Trimming took 3 bases from V and 4 from J, leaving 17 bases between them. The CDR3 has 16 residues. CDR1 and CDR2 from the germline V gene are LNHDA and SQIVND (reference sequence). CDR3 in DNA: TGTGCCAGTAGTATGGGGGATGGGGTCCTTGCAGATACGCAGTATTTT. Translating it yields CASSMGDGVLADTQYF.

This clonotype was detected ten times or more. As DNA, the CDR3 is TGCAGCGTTGAAGGACAGTGGAACACTGAAGCTTTCTTT. Protein sequence: CSVEGQWNTEAFF. The V call is TRBV29-1, the J call TRBJ1-1; possibly TRBD1 for D (5 bases). V was pared by 1 base and J by 1 base, with 7 bases between. From germline, CDR1 is SQVTM and CDR2 ANQGSEA. This CDR3 has 13 amino acids.

This chain connects TRBV12-3 or TRBV12-4 to TRBJ2-3; TRBD2 matches 9 bases. The junction had 7 bases not matched to a gene; V was cut back by 8 bases and J by 4 bases. The CDR3 loop spans 14 amino acids. The CDR3: CASAPGGGADTQYF. The CDR3 coding sequence is TGTGCCAGCGCCCCTGGCGGGGGGGCAGATACGCAGTATTTT.

This clonotype was detected ten times or more. This chain joins TRBV29-1 and TRBJ2-1; no reliable D call. The CDR3 spans 12 residues. Germline CDR1 and CDR2: SQVTM and ANQGSEA. Trimming removed 8 bases at V and 0 bases at J, with 8 bases between. CDR3 DNA: TGCAGCCACCGGCACTCCTACAATGAGCAGTTCTTC. It translates to CSHRHSYNEQFF.

Only a few counts were recorded for this clonotype. The J gene is TRBJ2-1, the V gene TRBV28; 10 positions agree with TRBD1. The CDR3 spans 15 residues. J was trimmed by 2 bases and V by 4 bases; bases with no gene match: 2. The germline CDR1 and CDR2 sequences are MDHEN and SYDVKM. CDR3 bases: TGTGCCAGCAGTTGGGGGACAGGGGCCTACAATGAGCAGTTCTTC. Translating gives CASSWGTGAYNEQFF.

The V and J genes are TRBV7-3 and TRBJ2-1; no firm D call. With 1 base removed from V and 7 bases from J, the gap between germline ends came to 8 bases. This CDR3 spans 13 amino acids. The germline gives CDR1 SGHTA, CDR2 FQGTGA. The CDR3 nucleotides are TGTGCCAGCAGCTTAAACAAGGTGAATGAGCAGTTCTTC. Its protein product is CASSLNKVNEQFF.

This clonotype was seen only a few times. It may be a read error: a sequence one base away is much more abundant. The chain is built from TRBV7-2 and TRBJ2-4; 8 positions agree with TRBD2. The CDR3 length is 14 residues. Germline V lookup: CDR1 SGHTA, CDR2 FQGNSA. V shed 2 bases and J 13 bases; nucleotides not matched to a gene: 10. CDR3 nucleotides: TGTGCCAGCAGCTTATGGCCTAGCGGGCATGAGCAGTACTTC. Protein sequence: CASSLWPSGHEQYF. Full variable domain (remainder filled in from reference TRBV7-2 and TRBJ2-4): GAGVSQSPSNKVTEKGKDVELRCDPISGHTALYWYRQSLGQGLEFLIYFQGNSAPDKSGLPSDRFSAERTGGSVSTLTIQRTQQEDSAVYLCASSLWPSGHEQYFGAGTRLSVL.

This clonotype occurred many times. The CDR3 DNA is TGTGCCAGCAGCTCGGGAGGGGGTTACTATGGCTACACCTTC. This translates into CASSSGGGYYGYTF. The chain joins TRBV7-2 to TRBJ1-2; maybe TRBD1 (6 bases). CDR3 length: 14 residues. CDR1 SGHTA and CDR2 FQGNSA come from the germline V gene. Trimming left V 4 bases short and J 3 bases short, with 12 bases between.

There are many counts of this clonotype. The chain is built from TRBV12-3 or TRBV12-4 and TRBJ2-7; the match to TRBD1 covers 9 bases. V was pared by 5 bases and J by 0 bases, with 2 bases of the junction left unmatched. The CDR3 contains 14 residues. This chain's CDR3 is CASSAGQGSYEQYF. Here the CDR3 DNA reads TGTGCCAGCAGTGCGGGACAGGGCTCCTACGAGCAGTACTTC.

This clonotype was seen repeatedly, ten times or more. In nucleotides, the CDR3 is TGCGCCAGCCGCCGGGAGAAGGGGGCTCCTTTGTCCTACGAGCAGTACTTC. Its protein is CASRREKGAPLSYEQYF. This sequence joins TRBV5-1 and TRBJ2-7; TRBD1 might be the D (7 bases). Per germline, CDR1 SGHRS and CDR2 YFSETQ. This CDR3 contains 17 residues. Trimming took off 7 bases at V and 1 base at J, with 24 bases between the two ends.